Described below is a single T cell receptor (beta chain) sequence and its context. These data come from a study of shared clonotypes between healthy human individuals. Produced via immunoSEQ multiplex PCR; TCRdb's table is partial and in-frame only. The sample has about 510,000 clones; about 75% are singletons. The CDR3 is made up of 15 amino acids. Germline V CDR1 and CDR2: MNHNS, SASEGT. V lost 7 bases and J 1 base, leaving 14 bases between the germline ends. The V and J genes are TRBV6-1 and TRBJ1-3; D perhaps matches TRBD1 (6 bases). The clonotype originates from a woman between 40 and 55 years old in good health. Some clones in this sample may be carry-over from other donors' samples. The material sequenced was PBMCs. In nucleotides, the CDR3 is TGTGCCAGCACGAGCAGGGGAGGGTCTGGAAACACCATATATTTT. This encodes CASTSRGGSGNTIYF.